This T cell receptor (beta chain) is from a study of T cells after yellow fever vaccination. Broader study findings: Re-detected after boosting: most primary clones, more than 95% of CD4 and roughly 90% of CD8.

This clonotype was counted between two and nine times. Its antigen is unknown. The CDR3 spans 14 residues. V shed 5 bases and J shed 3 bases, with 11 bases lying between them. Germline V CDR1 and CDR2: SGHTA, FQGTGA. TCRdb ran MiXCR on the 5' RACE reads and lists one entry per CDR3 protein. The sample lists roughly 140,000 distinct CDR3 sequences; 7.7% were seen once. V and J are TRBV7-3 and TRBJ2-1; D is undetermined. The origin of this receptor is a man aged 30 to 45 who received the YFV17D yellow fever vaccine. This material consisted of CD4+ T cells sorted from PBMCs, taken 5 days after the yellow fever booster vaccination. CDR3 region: CASSPDTHYNEQFF. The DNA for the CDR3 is TGTGCCAGCAGCCCTGACACCCACTACAATGAGCAGTTCTTC.